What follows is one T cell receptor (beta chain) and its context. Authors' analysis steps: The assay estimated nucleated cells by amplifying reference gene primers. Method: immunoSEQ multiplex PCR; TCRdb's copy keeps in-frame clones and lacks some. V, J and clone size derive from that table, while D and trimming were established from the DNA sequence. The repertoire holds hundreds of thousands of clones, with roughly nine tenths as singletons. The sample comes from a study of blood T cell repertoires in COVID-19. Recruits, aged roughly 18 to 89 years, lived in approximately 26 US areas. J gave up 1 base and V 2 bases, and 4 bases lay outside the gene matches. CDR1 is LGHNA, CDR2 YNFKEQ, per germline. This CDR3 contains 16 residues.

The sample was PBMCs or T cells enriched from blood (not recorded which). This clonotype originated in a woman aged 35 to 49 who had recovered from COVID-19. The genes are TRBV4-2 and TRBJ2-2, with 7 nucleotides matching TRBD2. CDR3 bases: TGTGCCAGCAGCCAAACTAGCGCCAAGAACACCGGGGAGCTGTTTTTT. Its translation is CASSQTSAKNTGELFF.